Listed here are 5 T cell receptor beta chains from one sample, sequenced in a study of OX40 agonist ivuxolimab in advanced cancers. Library preparation used the immunoSEQ multiplex PCR assay. This immuneACCESS table, as held by TCRdb, lists in-frame sequences with V and J called but not all clones. Of the missing ones, under half trace to an unresolved V gene in checked studies; the others have no known cause. The sample includes 78,000 or so clones, with 92% observed a single time. Roughly 0.44% of the sample is taken by the ten largest. Sequencing used CD4+ or CD8+ T cells sorted from blood, obtained in a trial of the OX40 agonist ivuxolimab. These receptors were taken from an adult with an advanced solid tumor such as melanoma, head and neck, liver or kidney cancer.

The chain has TRBV11-2 and TRBJ1-2, with D tentatively TRBD1 (5 bases). V was trimmed by 1 base and J by 4 bases, leaving 16 bases between them. Germline V CDR1 and CDR2: SGHAT, FQNNGV. CDR3 length equals 16 residues. The CDR3 protein is CASSLVRQGLVYGYTF. The CDR3 DNA is TGTGCCAGCAGCTTAGTTAGGCAGGGTCTGGTCTATGGCTACACCTTC.

V usage is TRBV19 and J usage is TRBJ2-7; D possibly matches TRBD1 or TRBD2 (5 bases each). CDR1 and CDR2 (germline): LNHDA, SQIVND (reference sequence). This CDR3 has 13 residues. V lost 7 bases and J 6 bases, leaving 16 bases between the germline ends. The CDR3 nucleotides are TGTGCCAGTACCCCGTCTCCCGGGGCCGAGCAGTACTTC. This translates into CASTPSPGAEQYF.

The rearrangement uses TRBV15 and TRBJ2-2; D uncertain. V was trimmed by 5 bases and J by 4 bases, leaving 17 bases between them. Germline assignment: CDR1 LNHNV and CDR2 YYDKDF (reference sequence). The CDR3 runs to 16 residues. In DNA form, the CDR3 reads TGTGCCACCAGCCCACGACTTCAGAAACTCACCGGGGAGCTGTTTTTT. Amino acid sequence: CATSPRLQKLTGELFF.

The chain recombines TRBV4-3 with TRBJ1-2, with a tentative D call TRBD1 (6 bases). The CDR3 contains 14 residues. V was clipped by 4 bases and J by 4 bases, with 13 bases between them. CDR1 is LGHNA and CDR2 is YSLEER in the germline V gene. CDR3 in amino acids: CASSREQGPYGYTF. CDR3 nucleotide sequence: TGCGCCAGCAGCCGAGAACAGGGCCCCTATGGCTACACCTTC.

The chain employs TRBV6-5 and TRBJ2-1; possibly TRBD1 or TRBD2 for D (5 bases each). The germline V and J ends were trimmed by 2 bases and 7 bases, with 9 bases remaining between them. The CDR3 loop spans 13 amino acids. CDR1 is MNHEY and CDR2 is SVGAGI in the germline V gene. The CDR3: CASSYGTPNEQFF. As DNA, the CDR3 is TGTGCCAGCAGTTACGGGACCCCAAATGAGCAGTTCTTC.